This record concerns one TCR beta chain sequence. The data were obtained in a study of T-cell reconstitution after alpha-beta-depleted transplantation in children. Per germline, CDR1 SGHNT and CDR2 YENEEA. The CDR3 totals 16 residues. V dropped 6 bases and J dropped 8; count of bases not matched to a gene: 9. Library preparation (for TCRbeta) was performed with unique molecular identifiers. MiXCR, run by TCRdb on the PCR reads, gives a single entry per CDR3 protein. The sample yields 780,000 or so distinct CDR3 sequences, 15% to 20% seen once. The chain couples TRBV11-3 to TRBJ2-1; TRBD2 matches 14 bases. This receptor was obtained from a male patient younger than 18 who had a stem cell transplant for acute lymphoblastic leukemia, so the T cells may come from the graft donor. The sample consisted of PBMCs, mostly from graft donor cells, taken 360 days after TCRalphabeta/CD19-depleted stem cell transplant. The CDR3: CASRGPGLAGADEQFF. The CDR3, as DNA: TGTGCCAGCAGGGGACCGGGACTAGCGGGGGCCGATGAGCAGTTCTTC.